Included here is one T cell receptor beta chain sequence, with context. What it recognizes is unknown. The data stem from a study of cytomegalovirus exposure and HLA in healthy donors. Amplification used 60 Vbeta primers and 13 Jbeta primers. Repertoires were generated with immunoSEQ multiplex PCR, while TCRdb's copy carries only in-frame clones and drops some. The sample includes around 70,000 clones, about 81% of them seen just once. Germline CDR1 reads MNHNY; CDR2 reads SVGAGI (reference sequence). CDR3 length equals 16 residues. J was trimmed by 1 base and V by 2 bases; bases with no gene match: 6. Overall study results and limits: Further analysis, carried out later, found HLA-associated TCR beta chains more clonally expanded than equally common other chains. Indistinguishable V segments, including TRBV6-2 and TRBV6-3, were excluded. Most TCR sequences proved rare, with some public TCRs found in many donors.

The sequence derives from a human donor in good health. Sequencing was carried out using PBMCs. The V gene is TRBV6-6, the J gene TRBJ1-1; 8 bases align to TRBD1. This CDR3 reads CASSYPRGQGNTEAFF. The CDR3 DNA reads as TGTGCCAGCAGTTACCCCCGTGGACAGGGGAACACTGAAGCTTTCTTT.